Following are 23 T cell receptor beta chains from one sample sequenced in a study of T cells in Graves' hyperthyroidism and ophthalmopathy. Amplification targeted TCR beta CDR3 regions from RNA transcripts. The study used the HTBI primer set for a first-round RT-PCR of the TCR CDR3. From the multiplex PCR reads, TCRdb called clonotypes with MiXCR, one entry per CDR3 protein. Of around 580,000 distinct CDR3 sequences listed, 16% are singletons. The sample taken for sequencing was blood. These receptors all stem from a woman under 30 with Graves' hyperthyroidism.

A remark on this clonotype: Just one base apart from a much larger clone, this may be a read error. V and J are TRBV28 and TRBJ2-1, with D perhaps TRBD1 (6 bases). This CDR3 contains 15 residues. V gave up 4 bases and J gave up 10 bases, with 20 bases separating them. The germline V gene has CDR1 MDHEN and CDR2 SYDVKM. The CDR3 nucleotides read TGTGCCAGCAGTTCATACAGGGAATTGGTCCACGAGCAGTTCTTC. Translated: CASSSYRELVHEQFF.

This clonotype was seen many times. J is TRBJ2-3 and V is TRBV7-2; 10 positions match TRBD1. Germline CDR1 and CDR2: SGHTA and FQGNSA. The CDR3 is 15 amino acids. V trimming: 5 bases; J trimming: 5 bases; junction bases outside the gene matches: 7. The CDR3 protein is CASSRGTGVGDTQYF. For the CDR3, the DNA is TGTGCCAGCAGCCGGGGGACAGGGGTGGGAGATACGCAGTATTTT.

This clonotype was recorded many times. The V gene is TRBV29-1, the J gene TRBJ2-1, with TRBD2 identical over 12 bases. V was pared by 4 bases and J by 4 bases, with 2 bases of the junction left unmatched. There are 14 residues in the CDR3. The germline gives CDR1 SQVTM, CDR2 ANQGSEA. The CDR3 reads CSVASGRDYNEQFF. The CDR3 DNA follows: TGCAGCGTTGCTAGCGGGAGGGATTACAATGAGCAGTTCTTC.

As to this clonotype: A much larger clonotype is one base distant, so this may be a read error. The chain couples TRBV7-2 to TRBJ2-5; possibly TRBD2 for D (5 bases). V dropped 5 bases and J dropped 5 bases, with 18 bases sitting between them. CDR3 length: 15 residues. The germline V gene encodes CDR1 SGHTA and CDR2 FQGNSA. CDR3 residues: CASSPRTGIWETQYF. The DNA of the CDR3 is TGTGCCAGCAGCCCACGGACTGGTATTTGGGAGACCCAGTACTTC.

This clonotype was detected a few times. The J gene is TRBJ2-5, the V gene TRBV7-8; D ambiguous. Germline V gene lookup returns CDR1 SGHVS and CDR2 FQNEAQ. CDR3 length: 12 residues. Between the trimmed V and J ends, which lost 7 bases and 7 bases, there was a span of 13 bases. CDR3 in DNA: TGTGCCAGCACCAAAGGGAAGGGGACCCAGTACTTC. Translation gives CASTKGKGTQYF.

This clonotype came up many times. The rearrangement uses TRBV28 and TRBJ1-1; D is uncertain. V lost 7 bases, J lost 4 bases, and 10 bases lay in between. The length of the CDR3 is 12 residues. CDR1 and CDR2 from the germline V gene are MDHEN and SYDVKM. The CDR3 here is CASIEGSTEAFF. In DNA form, the CDR3 reads TGTGCCAGCATCGAAGGGAGCACTGAAGCTTTCTTT. Looking up the rest from reference TRBV28 and TRBJ1-1 gives the full variable domain: DVKVTQSSRYLVKRTGEKVFLECVQDMDHENMFWYRQDPGLGLRLIYFSYDVKMKEKGDIPEGYSVSREKKERFSLILESASTNQTSMYLCASIEGSTEAFFGQGTRLTVV.

This clonotype was counted between two and nine times. The chain links TRBV5-1 to TRBJ2-1; D is unclear. CDR3 size: 14 residues. CDR1 is SGHRS, CDR2 YFSETQ, per germline. Trimming took 6 bases from V and 0 from J, leaving 10 bases between them. Here the CDR3 reads CASTVESSYNEQFF. CDR3 DNA: TGCGCCAGCACCGTGGAAAGCTCCTACAATGAGCAGTTCTTC.

The chain has TRBV4-3 and TRBJ2-2; no clear D. Germline V gene data show CDR1 as LGHNA and CDR2 as YSLEER. The CDR3 sequence is 14 residues long. Trimming cost V 1 base and J 4 bases, with 7 bases left between them. DNA of the CDR3: TGCGCCAGCAGCCAAGTGCTGGCCACCGGGGAGCTGTTTTTT. Protein product: CASSQVLATGELFF.

This clonotype was seen ten or more times. The chain has TRBV29-1 and TRBJ2-7, with 7 bases fitting TRBD1. CDR3 length: 12 residues. The V gene end was trimmed by 4 bases and the J gene end by 6 bases; junction bases not matched to a gene: 6. Germline V CDR1 and CDR2: SQVTM, ANQGSEA. The CDR3 loop reads CSVAPQGLEQYF. The CDR3 DNA is TGCAGCGTTGCGCCACAGGGGCTCGAGCAGTACTTC.

This clonotype was seen ten or more times. V usage is TRBV4-2 and J usage is TRBJ1-2, with TRBD1 identical over 8 bases. This CDR3 region has 15 residues. CDR1 LGHNA and CDR2 YNFKEQ come from the germline V gene. The J segment lost 4 bases and the V segment lost 3 bases, leaving 7 bases of the junction unmatched. CDR3 in amino acids: CASSHADRGIYGYTF. The CDR3 DNA is TGTGCCAGCAGCCATGCTGACAGGGGTATCTATGGCTACACCTTC.

This clonotype was detected ten times or more. The chain employs TRBV2 and TRBJ2-3; TRBD2 matches at 8 bases. Trimming took 11 bases from V and 0 from J; bases not matched to a gene: 19. This CDR3 has 18 amino acids. The germline CDR1 and CDR2 sequences are SNHLY and FYNNEI. The chain's CDR3 is CAQAVRTSGNTSTDTQYF. In DNA form, the CDR3 reads TGTGCCCAAGCAGTGAGAACTAGCGGAAACACTAGCACAGATACGCAGTATTTT. Full variable domain (missing parts from reference TRBV2 and TRBJ2-3): EPEVTQTPSHQVTQMGQEVILRCVPISNHLYFYWYRQILGQKVEFLVSFYNNEISEKSEIFDDQFSVERPDGSNFTLKIRSTKLEDSAMYFCAQAVRTSGNTSTDTQYFGPGTRLTVL.

This clonotype has at least ten counts. The rearrangement uses TRBV10-1 and TRBJ2-1; D is ambiguous. Germline assignment: CDR1 WNHNN and CDR2 SYGVQD (reference sequence). This CDR3 region has 16 residues. With 8 bases removed from V and 6 bases from J, the gap between germline ends came to 23 bases. CDR3 DNA sequence: TGCGCCAGCCGCTTGGGGTCCTATCCATTTAGCAATGAGCAGTTCTTC. This sequence encodes CASRLGSYPFSNEQFF.

The chain uses TRBV29-1 and TRBJ2-7, with D maybe TRBD1 (6 bases). CDR3 length: 15 residues. The V and J ends lost 3 bases and 1 base respectively, with 16 bases between them. Germline values: CDR1 SQVTM, CDR2 ANQGSEA. CDR3 in DNA: TGCAGCGTTGACCTAGCCGGGACATCGTCCTACGAGCAGTACTTC. The encoded protein is CSVDLAGTSSYEQYF.

This chain links TRBV4-3 with TRBJ2-5; D remains unclear. V lost 3 bases and J 2 bases, leaving 13 bases between the germline ends. The germline V gene has CDR1 LGHNA and CDR2 YSLEER. The CDR3 covers 15 residues. The CDR3, as DNA: TGCGCCAGCAGCCATCAAGAGGCCGGTCAAGAGACCCAGTACTTC. Translation gives CASSHQEAGQETQYF.

The V and J genes are TRBV4-3 and TRBJ1-5; no reliable D call. The germline CDR1 and CDR2 sequences are LGHNA and YSLEER. The CDR3 covers 16 residues. The V gene lost 3 bases and the J gene lost 0 bases, with 12 bases spanning the gap. This chain's CDR3 is CASSHPPADSNQPQHF. In nucleotides, the CDR3 is TGCGCCAGCAGCCACCCCCCCGCTGATAGCAATCAGCCCCAGCATTTT.

V gene TRBV4-1 combines with J gene TRBJ1-5; possibly TRBD1 for D (5 bases). This CDR3 is 16 amino acids long. Germline V gene lookup returns CDR1 MGHRA and CDR2 YSYEKL. Trimming left V 0 bases short and J 5 bases short, with 14 bases between. CDR3 bases: TGCGCCAGCAGCCAAGAAGGGCGAAGGGGCGATCAGCCCCAGCATTTT. Its protein product is CASSQEGRRGDQPQHF.

This chain connects TRBV11-2 to TRBJ2-1, with D perhaps matching TRBD1 (5 bases). The V end was cut by 0 bases, the J end by 5 bases, with 8 bases between. The CDR3 is made up of 14 amino acids. Germline V gives CDR1 SGHAT, CDR2 FQNNGV. CDR3 protein: CASSLDRGHNEQFF. The CDR3, as DNA: TGTGCCAGCAGCTTAGATAGGGGTCACAATGAGCAGTTCTTC.

The chain joins TRBV6-1 to TRBJ1-5; 7 bases fit TRBD1. The J segment lost 4 bases and the V segment lost 4 bases, leaving 7 bases of the junction unmatched. This CDR3 contains 15 residues. The germline CDR1 and CDR2 sequences are MNHNS and SASEGT. The CDR3 DNA reads as TGTGCCAGCAGTGTAGCGACAGGGATGAATCAGCCCCAGCATTTT. Translating it yields CASSVATGMNQPQHF.

There are a few counts of this clonotype. This may be a read error, as it is one base from a much larger clone. The gene calls are TRBV12-3 or TRBV12-4 and TRBJ2-5; D gene ambiguous. The CDR3 extends over 13 amino acids. This CDR3 is CASSFGHQEIQYF. In DNA form, the CDR3 reads TGTGCCAGCAGTTTCGGCCATCAAGAGATCCAGTACTTC.

The chain uses TRBV4-1 and TRBJ1-1; 12 bases are a match to TRBD1. The CDR3 is 14 amino acids. Per the germline V gene, CDR1 is MGHRA and CDR2 is YSYEKL. Germline trimming cut 4 bases from V and 8 bases from J; bases unmatched to any gene: 5. Here the CDR3 reads CASSRPGQGAEAFF. The CDR3 DNA follows: TGCGCCAGCAGCCGACCGGGACAGGGGGCCGAAGCTTTCTTT.

The chain employs TRBV29-1 and TRBJ2-3; possible D gene TRBD1, 5 bases. Germline V gene data show CDR1 as SQVTM and CDR2 as ANQGSEA. V was clipped by 2 bases and J by 6 bases, with 18 bases between them. This CDR3 has 15 residues. The CDR3 spells CSVEQGTGLWDTQYF. The CDR3 DNA follows: TGCAGCGTTGAACAGGGCACAGGATTGTGGGATACGCAGTATTTT.

This clonotype was observed many times. This chain connects TRBV12-3 or TRBV12-4 to TRBJ1-1; tentatively, D is TRBD1 (6 bases). The CDR3 consists of 13 residues. Trimming left V 8 bases short and J 4 bases short, with 14 bases between. The CDR3 DNA reads as TGTGCCAGCGACGCCCGGGGGGCCACTGAAGCTTTCTTT. Its protein is CASDARGATEAFF.

The table lists this clonotype with many counts. The gene calls are TRBV7-2 and TRBJ2-7; 7 bases fit TRBD2. From germline, CDR1 is SGHTA and CDR2 FQGNSA. V was pared by 8 bases and J by 6 bases, with 10 bases of the junction left unmatched. There are 13 residues in the CDR3. The CDR3 loop reads CASGGVWGLEQYF. The CDR3 coding sequence is TGTGCCAGCGGGGGGGTATGGGGTCTCGAGCAGTACTTC.